Each of the 18 T cell receptor beta chains below was sequenced from the same sample in a study of blood T cells in healthy people across ages. With a J-beta primer mix and a sample-barcoded 5' primer, a second PCR ran about 7 to 12 cycles. MiXCR, applied by TCRdb to the 5' RACE reads, yields one record per CDR3 protein. The sample yields approximately 810,000 distinct CDR3 sequences, 25% to 30% seen once. Sequencing input: blood. The receptors were sampled from a woman aged 80 or over in good health.

This clonotype appeared many times. This chain connects TRBV5-1 to TRBJ2-1, with a tentative D call TRBD2 (6 bases). The germline CDR1 and CDR2 sequences are SGHRS and YFSETQ. The CDR3 length is 14 residues. V was trimmed by 4 bases and J by 5 bases, leaving 13 bases between them. The CDR3 region is CASSLLAFDNEQFF. The CDR3 DNA reads TGCGCCAGCAGCCTACTAGCCTTCGACAATGAGCAGTTCTTC.

This sequence joins TRBV10-3 and TRBJ2-2, with a possible D match to TRBD2 (5 bases). Deletions cut 3 bases from V and 2 bases from J, with 10 bases between. Germline-derived CDR1 and CDR2 are ENHRY and SYGVKD. The CDR3 is 15 amino acids. The DNA for the CDR3 is TGTGCCATCAGTGAAGGTCTAGCAAACACCGGGGAGCTGTTTTTT. The encoded protein is CAISEGLANTGELFF.

This clonotype was observed a few times. This rearrangement joins TRBV5-1 to TRBJ2-5; D is perhaps TRBD1 (6 bases). V was shortened by 0 bases and J by 5 bases, with 11 bases between the two germline ends. The CDR3 loop spans 14 amino acids. The V gene's germline CDR1 is SGHRS and CDR2 YFSETQ. CDR3: CASSLEDREETQYF. The CDR3 DNA is TGCGCCAGCAGCTTGGAGGACAGAGAGGAGACCCAGTACTTC. The complete variable domain, with remaining parts taken from reference TRBV5-1 and TRBJ2-5, reads KAGVTQTPRYLIKTRGQQVTLSCSPISGHRSVSWYQQTPGQGLQFLFEYFSETQRNKGNFPGRFSGRQFSNSRSEMNVSTLELGDSALYLCASSLEDREETQYFGPGTRLLVL.

A few counts support this clonotype. This rearrangement joins TRBV6-6 to TRBJ2-2; the match to TRBD2 covers 8 bases. The ends lost 4 bases at V and 7 bases at J; junction bases unmatched: 8. The V gene's germline CDR1 is MNHNY and CDR2 SVGAGI (reference sequence). CDR3 length: 15 residues. In DNA, the CDR3 is TGTGCCAGCAGTTGGCGGGCGGGGGGCCGCGGGGAGCTGTTTTTT. It is translated as CASSWRAGGRGELFF.

The table lists this clonotype with many counts. In DNA form, the CDR3 reads TGCAGTGGTATCCTCGGGCGGGGGGCAGGGGATACGCAGTATTTT. Translated: CSGILGRGAGDTQYF. V and J are TRBV20-1 and TRBJ2-3; 8 bases are shared with TRBD2. This CDR3 comprises 15 residues. V lost 7 bases to trimming and J lost 6 bases; unmatched junction nucleotides: 15. CDR1 and CDR2 (germline): DFQATT, SNEGSKA (reference sequence).

This clonotype was found many times. The chain uses TRBV20-1 and TRBJ2-7, with D maybe TRBD1 (5 bases). Germline V gene data show CDR1 as DFQATT and CDR2 as SNEGSKA (reference sequence). V was cut by 1 base and J by 5 bases, with 21 bases left in between. The CDR3 runs 16 residues. CDR3: CSARAGGSQGFHEQYF. The CDR3 DNA reads as TGCAGTGCTAGAGCGGGCGGATCGCAGGGATTCCACGAGCAGTACTTC.

This clonotype was observed at least ten times. This rearrangement joins TRBV5-1 to TRBJ2-3; no definite D call. In germline, CDR1 is SGHRS, CDR2 YFSETQ. V lost 3 bases, J lost 2 bases, and 16 bases lay in between. The CDR3 sequence is 16 residues long. The CDR3 loop is CASSSSGPPNTDTQYF. CDR3 coding DNA: TGCGCCAGCAGCTCCTCGGGTCCACCGAACACAGATACGCAGTATTTT. Using reference TRBV5-1 and TRBJ2-3 for the parts outside the CDR3, the full variable domain is KAGVTQTPRYLIKTRGQQVTLSCSPISGHRSVSWYQQTPGQGLQFLFEYFSETQRNKGNFPGRFSGRQFSNSRSEMNVSTLELGDSALYLCASSSSGPPNTDTQYFGPGTRLTVL.

This clonotype was picked up a small number of times. This chain connects TRBV28 to TRBJ2-7, with D perhaps TRBD1 or TRBD2 (7 bases each). Trimming took 7 bases from V and 4 from J, leaving 17 bases between them. CDR1 is MDHEN, CDR2 SYDVKM, per germline. This CDR3 is 14 amino acids long. The DNA for the CDR3 is TGTGCCAGCACACTGGGAGGGGGCCAGTACGAGCAGTACTTC. The encoded protein is CASTLGGGQYEQYF.

There are many counts of this clonotype. The chain uses TRBV7-6 and TRBJ2-1; D is unclear. CDR1 SGHVS and CDR2 FNYEAQ come from the germline V gene. Trimming cost V 0 bases and J 6 bases, with 9 bases left between them. This CDR3 is built from 14 residues. CDR3 DNA sequence: TGTGCCAGCAGCTTAGCGGTGGGGTCCAATGAGCAGTTCTTC. This gives the protein CASSLAVGSNEQFF.

The chain has TRBV27 and TRBJ2-3; 8 positions match TRBD2. The V segment lost 5 bases and the J segment 1 base; nucleotides outside the gene matches: 11. The CDR3 extends over 17 amino acids. Germline assignment: CDR1 MNHEY and CDR2 SMNVEV (reference sequence). CDR3 sequence reads: CASSPPRRAGGTDTQYF. The CDR3 nucleotides are TGTGCCAGCAGTCCCCCGAGACGAGCGGGGGGCACAGATACGCAGTATTTT.

This clonotype was counted between two and nine times. This chain joins TRBV6-5 and TRBJ1-6; TRBD1 matches 9 bases. Trimming removed 5 bases from V and 9 bases from J; junction bases left unmatched: 5. The length of the CDR3 is 14 residues. From germline, CDR1 is MNHEY and CDR2 SVGAGI. The CDR3 sequence is CASSQGQGASPLHF. CDR3 sequence (DNA): TGTGCCAGCAGTCAGGGACAGGGCGCTTCACCCCTCCACTTT.

Comments on this clonotype: A read error may be the cause here, since a much bigger clone is one base away. This sequence joins TRBV4-3 and TRBJ2-3, with 7 bases matching TRBD2. Germline loops: CDR1 LGHNA, CDR2 YSLEER. CDR3 length equals 16 residues. The V gene end was trimmed by 0 bases and the J gene end by 4 bases; junction bases not matched to a gene: 7. The CDR3 nucleotides are TGCGCCAGCAGCCAAGAATGGAGTCGGGGGGCAGATACGCAGTATTTT. Protein product: CASSQEWSRGADTQYF.

This clonotype was found many times. CDR3 bases: TGCGCCAGCAGCCCCGGGACAGGGCAATACAATGAGCAGTTCTTC. It encodes CASSPGTGQYNEQFF. The rearrangement uses TRBV4-3 and TRBJ2-1; the match to TRBD1 covers 9 bases. V shed 4 bases, J shed 4 bases, and the junction held 5 bases outside the gene matches. The CDR3 consists of 15 residues. The germline gives CDR1 LGHNA, CDR2 YSLEER.

This clonotype was seen more than once but under ten times. The V gene is TRBV12-3 or TRBV12-4, the J gene TRBJ1-6; unclear D gene. Trimming removed 1 base at V and 10 bases at J, with 11 bases between. The CDR3 totals 14 residues. CDR3 sequence (DNA): TGTGCCAGCAGTTTAGACACAGTTGGGTCACCCCTCCACTTT. Amino acids: CASSLDTVGSPLHF.

The genes are TRBV30 and TRBJ1-5; D is undetermined. The CDR3 loop spans 13 amino acids. V dropped 1 base and J dropped 0 bases, with 4 bases sitting between them. Germline values: CDR1 GTSNPN, CDR2 SVGIG (reference sequence). CDR3 in DNA: TGTGCCTGGAGTGCGGGTAGCAATCAGCCCCAGCATTTT. Translated: CAWSAGSNQPQHF.

The CDR3 protein is CASSQVLGGGQSGNQPQHF. CDR3 nucleotide sequence: TGCGCCAGCAGCCAAGTTTTGGGGGGAGGACAATCGGGCAATCAGCCCCAGCATTTT. The chain is built from TRBV4-3 and TRBJ1-5, with D possibly TRBD1 on 5 matching bases. Germline V gene data show CDR1 as LGHNA and CDR2 as YSLEER. With 1 base removed from V and 2 bases from J, the gap between germline ends came to 21 bases. The CDR3 has 19 amino acids.

This clonotype appeared many times. V gene TRBV6-5 combines with J gene TRBJ1-2; 8 bases align to TRBD1. V shed 7 bases, J shed 5 bases, and the junction held 6 bases outside the gene matches. CDR1 and CDR2 (germline): MNHEY, SVGAGI. The CDR3 loop spans 13 amino acids. The CDR3 sequence is CASNDRGLYGYTF. In DNA, the CDR3 is TGTGCCAGCAACGACAGGGGACTATATGGCTACACCTTC.

V usage is TRBV19 and J usage is TRBJ1-5; D is possibly TRBD1 (6 bases). The CDR3 is 16 residues long. Trimming left V 5 bases short and J 0 bases short, with 14 bases between. CDR1 is LNHDA, CDR2 SQIVND, per germline (reference sequence). The chain's CDR3 is CASSFGQRGSNQPQHF. The CDR3 DNA is TGTGCCAGTAGTTTCGGACAGAGAGGTAGCAATCAGCCCCAGCATTTT.